This TCR beta chain is from a study of blood T cell repertoires in COVID-19. Study context: Sites in the United States, Italy and Spain provided acute and convalescent COVID-19 samples. Sample material is recorded as cDNA or gDNA derived from T cells, B-cell-depleted T cells, or PBMCs.

V was pared by 10 bases and J by 2 bases, with 15 bases between. Looked up from germline, CDR1 is MNHEY and CDR2 is SVGAGI. CDR3 size: 13 residues. Assay used: immunoSEQ multiplex PCR; TCRdb lists only in-frame clones, some missing. The sample carries under 300,000 clones, around nine tenths recorded once. This chain links TRBV6-5 with TRBJ2-7; TRBD2 is a possible D gene (6 bases). The sequence was obtained from a woman aged 40 to 50 who had been exposed to COVID-19. Sequencing used PBMCs or T cells enriched from blood (not recorded which). This CDR3 reads CATKGWRAYEQYF. As DNA, the CDR3 is TGTGCCACCAAGGGGTGGAGGGCCTACGAGCAGTACTTC.